This TCR beta chain came from a study of T cells in Graves' hyperthyroidism and ophthalmopathy. Study as a whole: Peripheral blood draws took place at initial diagnosis, ahead of any treatment.

As regards this clonotype: Its cognate antigen is unknown.

Findings of the study overall: Clonotypes that were expanded in thyroid above 0.001 mostly appeared in blood too.

The investigators amplified TCR beta CDR3 regions from RNA transcripts. The study used the HTBI primer set for a first-round RT-PCR of the TCR CDR3. One entry per CDR3 protein, called by TCRdb with MiXCR from the multiplex PCR reads. This table holds more than 500,000 distinct CDR3 sequences, 14% found once. Germline assignment: CDR1 MGHRA and CDR2 YSYEKL. The junction had 10 bases not matched to a gene; V was cut back by 2 bases and J by 0 bases. This CDR3 is 17 amino acids long. PBMCs were derived from 10 ml fresh peripheral blood. This chain joins TRBV4-1 and TRBJ2-7; TRBD2 agrees at 7 bases. This clonotype was obtained from a woman in her forties with Graves' hyperthyroidism. The sample consisted of blood. The CDR3 region is CASSQPQFGGSSYEQYF. The CDR3 nucleotides read TGCGCCAGCAGCCAACCTCAGTTCGGCGGGAGCTCCTACGAGCAGTACTTC.